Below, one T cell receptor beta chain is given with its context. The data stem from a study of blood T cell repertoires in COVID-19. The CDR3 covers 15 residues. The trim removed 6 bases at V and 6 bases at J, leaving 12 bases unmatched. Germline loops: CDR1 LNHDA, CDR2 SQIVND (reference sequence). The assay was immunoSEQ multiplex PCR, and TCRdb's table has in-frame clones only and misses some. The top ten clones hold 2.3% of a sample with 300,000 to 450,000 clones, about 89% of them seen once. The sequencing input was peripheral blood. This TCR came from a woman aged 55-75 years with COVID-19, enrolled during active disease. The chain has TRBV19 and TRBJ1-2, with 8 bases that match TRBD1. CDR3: CASSTQYRGKHGYTF. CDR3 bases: TGTGCCAGTAGCACCCAGTACAGGGGGAAGCATGGCTACACCTTC.